The rows below give T cell receptor beta chains drawn from one sample of a study of CD8+ T cells in alopecia areata. Repertoires were generated with immunoSEQ multiplex PCR, while TCRdb's copy carries only in-frame clones and drops some. The sample contains fewer than 250,000 clones, approximately 47% of which appear only once. This specimen consisted of CD4+ T cells sorted from blood, obtained at roughly week 38, from a patient treated with tofacitinib. These TCRs come from a human donor with alopecia areata. CDR3s include the opening cysteine and the closing phenylalanine or tryptophan. D genes are given only for firm matches. Not all rows give a size; the values are once, few, many and, for expanded clones, a class.

D gene,clone size,J gene,V gene,CDR3 protein,CDR3 DNA
TRBD2,NA,TRBJ2-7,TRBV10-2,CASSAASGNYEQYF,TGCGCCAGCAGTGCCGCTAGCGGGAACTACGAGCAGTACTTC
TRBD1,few,TRBJ2-7,TRBV29-1,CSGTTGSNEQYF,TGCAGCGGAACGACAGGGTCAAACGAGCAGTACTTC
NA,NA,TRBJ1-5,TRBV7-2,CASSPRGGQPQHF,TGTGCCAGCAGCCCCCGGGGGGGTCAGCCCCAGCATTTT
NA,NA,TRBJ2-7,TRBV6-1,CASNQDRGAYEQYF,TGTGCCAGCAACCAGGACCGAGGGGCCTACGAGCAGTACTTC
NA,few,TRBJ1-2,TRBV10-3,CAIRGRGDDGYTF,TGTGCCATCCGTGGGAGGGGGGACGATGGCTACACCTTC
NA,few,TRBJ2-5,TRBV4-1,CASSQDRPLGRVVQETQYF,TGCGCCAGCAGCCAAGATAGGCCTTTGGGCAGGGTCGTACAAGAGACCCAGTACTTC
NA,NA,TRBJ2-7,TRBV21-1,CASTPSPVAQYF,TGTGCCAGCACCCCATCCCCAGTTGCACAGTACTTC
TRBD1,NA,TRBJ1-2,TRBV9,CASSGRDRGYGYTF,TGTGCCAGCAGCGGCCGGGACAGGGGCTATGGCTACACCTTC
NA,few,TRBJ2-3,TRBV7-2,CASSLVTLRVGDTQYF,TGTGCCAGCAGCTTAGTTACTTTGAGGGTGGGCGATACGCAGTATTTT
NA,NA,TRBJ2-7,TRBV5-4,CASSRGPRGEQYF,TGTGCCAGCAGCCGCGGCCCCCGAGGCGAGCAGTACTTC
TRBD2,NA,TRBJ2-3,TRBV7-3,CASSLGLAGGADTQYF,TGTGCCAGCAGCTTGGGACTAGCGGGAGGGGCAGATACGCAGTATTTT
NA,medium-sized,TRBJ2-3,TRBV7-3,CASSRAAGHTDTQYF,TGTGCCAGCAGCCGCGCGGCGGGACACACAGATACGCAGTATTTT
NA,few,TRBJ2-7,TRBV30,CAWSVHSHEQYF,TGTGCCTGGAGTGTACACAGCCACGAGCAGTACTTC
TRBD2,NA,TRBJ2-4,TRBV5-1,CASGSGGRNIQYF,TGCGCCAGCGGGTCCGGGGGGAGAAACATTCAGTACTTC
NA,few,TRBJ1-6,TRBV7-3,CASSLTGEGTPLHF,TGTGCCAGCAGCTTAACTGGGGAGGGGACACCCCTCCACTTT
TRBD2,NA,TRBJ2-2,TRBV2,CASGRGDTGELFF,TGTGCCAGCGGACGGGGGGACACCGGGGAGCTGTTTTTT
NA,NA,TRBJ2-7,TRBV7-8,CASSERGGLSYEQYF,TGTGCCAGCAGCGAAAGAGGAGGACTCAGCTACGAGCAGTACTTC
TRBD2,few,TRBJ2-3,TRBV30,CAWSLGTSANTQYF,TGTGCCTGGAGCCTCGGGACTAGCGCAAATACGCAGTATTTT
NA,NA,TRBJ2-5,TRBV6-1,CASRGAAQETQYF,TGTGCCAGCCGGGGGGCGGCACAAGAGACCCAGTACTTC
NA,few,TRBJ1-1,TRBV29-1,CSVIGQGLNTEAFF,TGCAGCGTTATCGGTCAGGGGTTGAACACTGAAGCTTTCTTT
NA,NA,TRBJ1-1,TRBV5-1,CASSLEEGENTEAFF,TGCGCCAGCAGCTTGGAGGAGGGGGAGAACACTGAAGCTTTCTTT
NA,few,TRBJ2-1,TRBV29-1,CSSVILRGVNEQFF,TGCAGCTCAGTTATTCTGAGAGGGGTTAATGAGCAGTTCTTC
NA,NA,TRBJ2-5,TRBV29-1,CSGGALQETQYF,TGCAGCGGGGGGGCCCTCCAAGAGACCCAGTACTTC
NA,NA,TRBJ2-4,TRBV15,CATSRDRDNKNIQYF,TGTGCCACCAGCAGAGATAGGGACAACAAAAACATTCAGTACTTC
NA,NA,TRBJ2-3,TRBV4-1,CASSQVRAVGWAYTQYF,TGCGCCAGCAGCCAAGTTAGGGCGGTCGGGTGGGCCTATACGCAGTATTTT
TRBD2,NA,TRBJ2-5,TRBV7-2,CASRGGAETQYF,TGTGCCAGCCGGGGGGGCGCTGAGACCCAGTACTTC
TRBD2,few,TRBJ2-3,TRBV6-6,CASSYSGTGTDTQYF,TGTGCCAGCAGTTACAGCGGGACTGGCACAGATACGCAGTATTTT
NA,few,TRBJ2-7,TRBV28,CASTRWGSHEQYF,TGTGCCAGCACCCGGTGGGGCAGTCACGAGCAGTACTTC
NA,NA,TRBJ2-1,TRBV29-1,CSVVRGSSYNEQFF,TGCAGCGTTGTCCGGGGGAGCTCCTACAATGAGCAGTTCTTC
TRBD1,NA,TRBJ1-3,TRBV6-6,CASRSGTGGPGNTIYF,TGTGCCAGCAGGTCCGGGACAGGGGGTCCTGGAAACACCATATATTTT
TRBD1,NA,TRBJ2-2,TRBV15,CATRGQLANTGELFF,TGTGCCACGAGGGGACAGCTTGCGAACACCGGGGAGCTGTTTTTT